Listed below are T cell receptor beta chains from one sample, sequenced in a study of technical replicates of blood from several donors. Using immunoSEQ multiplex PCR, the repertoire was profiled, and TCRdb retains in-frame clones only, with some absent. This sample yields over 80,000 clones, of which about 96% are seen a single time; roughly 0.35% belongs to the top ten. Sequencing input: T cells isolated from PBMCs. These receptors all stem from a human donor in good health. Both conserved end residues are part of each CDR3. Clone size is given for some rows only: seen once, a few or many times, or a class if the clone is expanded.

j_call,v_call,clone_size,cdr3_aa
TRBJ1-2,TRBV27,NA,CASSLLGQTSYGYTF
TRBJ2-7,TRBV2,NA,CASSESGLAGGLYEQYF
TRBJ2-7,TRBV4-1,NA,CASSQQDTMPYEQYF
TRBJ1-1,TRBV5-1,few,CASSGQTDYTEAFF
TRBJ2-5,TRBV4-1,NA,CASSQVAGNLETQYF
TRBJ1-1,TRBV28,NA,CASSSPGENTEAFF
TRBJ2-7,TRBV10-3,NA,CAISGDRDEQYF
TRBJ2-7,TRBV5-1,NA,CASSLGAGYEQYF
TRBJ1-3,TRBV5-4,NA,CASSSQTGSGNTIYF
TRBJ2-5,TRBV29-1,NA,CSVGQNQETQYF
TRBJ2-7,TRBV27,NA,CASSFRDYEQYF
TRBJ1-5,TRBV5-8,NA,CASSPRVNSNQPQHF
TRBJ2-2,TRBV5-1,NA,CASSLPAGGELFF
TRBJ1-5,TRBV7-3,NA,CASSLAGGLGQPQHF
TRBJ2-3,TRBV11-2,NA,CASSLPSVLKYF
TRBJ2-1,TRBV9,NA,CASSVGVAGLYNEQFF
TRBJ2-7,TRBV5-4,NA,CASSRGLSYEQYF
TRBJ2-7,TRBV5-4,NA,CASSFRDTSYEQYF
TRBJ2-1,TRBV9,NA,CASSPGTSRVNEQFF
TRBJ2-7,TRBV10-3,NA,CAISGLDQGNEQYF
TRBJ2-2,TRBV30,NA,CAWSSSRATGELFF
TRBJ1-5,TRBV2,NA,CASSVDPGATYSNQPQHF
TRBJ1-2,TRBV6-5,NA,CASSYLTGGAIYGYTF
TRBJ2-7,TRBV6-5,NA,CASSRGQPFYEQYF
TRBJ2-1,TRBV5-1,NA,CASSLDSPEYNEQFF
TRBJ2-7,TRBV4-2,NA,CASSLIGEGVVSYEQYF
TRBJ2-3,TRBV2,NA,CASRDRSTDTQYF
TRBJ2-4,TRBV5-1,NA,CASSLVTSEQNIQYF
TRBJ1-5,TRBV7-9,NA,CASSSRGFGPDQPQHF
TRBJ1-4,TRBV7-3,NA,CASSLNGPGQGNEKLFF
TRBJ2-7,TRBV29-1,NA,CSVLAGTALPPYEQYF
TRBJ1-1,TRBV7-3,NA,CASSTSEAFF
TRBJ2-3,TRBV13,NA,CASSLFGFGGMLTDTQYF
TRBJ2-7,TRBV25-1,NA,CASSDDTGPTYEQYF
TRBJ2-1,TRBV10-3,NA,CAILGLAGSEQFF
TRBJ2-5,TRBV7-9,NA,CASSFMLAGDQETQYF
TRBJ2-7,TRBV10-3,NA,CAISESRDRGLKQYF
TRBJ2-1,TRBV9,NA,CASSANHRDREGNEQFF
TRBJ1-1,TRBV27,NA,CASSFRGNTEAFF
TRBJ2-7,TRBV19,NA,CASSTLAGPSYEQYF
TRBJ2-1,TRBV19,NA,CASKGGRVSYNEQFF